Listed below are T cell receptor beta chains from one sample, sequenced in a study of beta chain features in type 1 diabetes. Assay: immunoSEQ multiplex PCR; the TCRdb copy retains only in-frame clones and omits some. The table has 970,000 or so clones, roughly a sixth seen once; the top ten hold about 0.025%. Sample: naive CD4+ T cells from blood. These receptors were obtained from a woman aged 18 to 35 in good health. Each CDR3 is given with its conserved first and last residue. Each record gives: V gene, D gene, clone size, J gene, CDR3 DNA, CDR3 protein. A D gene is named only where the DNA matches it firmly. Clone size is stated in some rows and not others, as once, few, many or a class when expanded.

TRBV2,TRBD1,few,TRBJ2-7,TGTGCCAGCAGGTCCGGGACAGGGGATTACGAGCAGTACTTC,CASRSGTGDYEQYF
TRBV19,NA,few,TRBJ2-2,TGTGCCGGGAAGGGCGCCGGGGAGCTGTTTTTT,CAGKGAGELFF
TRBV6-4,TRBD1,NA,TRBJ1-2,TGTGCCAGCAGCCGCGAGGGGAACGACAGGGACTATGGCTACACCTTC,CASSREGNDRDYGYTF
TRBV15,TRBD1,NA,TRBJ1-5,TGTGCCACCAGCAGAGCGCCGGGACAGGGGGCGTCACAGCCCCAGCATTTT,CATSRAPGQGASQPQHF
TRBV21-1,NA,NA,TRBJ2-1,TGTGCCAGCAGCAAAGGGGGTCCGGACCGCCTGCCCGAGCAGTTCTTC,CASSKGGPDRLPEQFF
TRBV6-5,NA,NA,TRBJ1-5,TGTGCCAGCAGTTACTCGACGGGTCAGCCCCAGCATTTT,CASSYSTGQPQHF
TRBV28,TRBD1,NA,TRBJ1-2,TGTGCCAGCAAGGGGACAGACCCAGCTGGCACCTTC,CASKGTDPAGTF
TRBV5-4,NA,few,TRBJ1-2,TGTGCCAGCCGTAGGGATATGCCGCTTAACTATGGCTACACCTTC,CASRRDMPLNYGYTF
TRBV25-1,TRBD2,NA,TRBJ2-3,TGTGCCAGCAGCCCCGCGGGACTATTTCCAGATACGCAGTATTTT,CASSPAGLFPDTQYF
TRBV4-3,TRBD1,NA,TRBJ2-2,TGCGCCAGCAGCCAAGATCTATTCGTCGGGACAGCGAACACCGGGGAGCTGTTTTTT,CASSQDLFVGTANTGELFF
TRBV7-9,TRBD2,few,TRBJ2-7,TGTGCCAGCAGTCGTAGACTAGCGGGAGACTACGAGCAGTACTTC,CASSRRLAGDYEQYF
TRBV28,TRBD2,few,TRBJ2-2,TGTGCCAGCAGTTCCCCCGGGGGGGACACCGGGGAGCTGTTTTTT,CASSSPGGDTGELFF
TRBV7-9,NA,NA,TRBJ2-3,TGTGCCAGCAGCTTGGTGGTCGGGGGAGGTGGAGATACGCAGTATTTT,CASSLVVGGGGDTQYF
TRBV6-1,TRBD1,NA,TRBJ1-1,TGTGCCAGCAGTGAAGCGGACAGGGCGTATCCCGTGAAAGCTTTCTTT,CASSEADRAYPVKAFF
TRBV9,TRBD2,few,TRBJ2-7,TGTGCCAGCAGCGTAGCAACGGGAGGCGAGCAGTACTTC,CASSVATGGEQYF
TRBV5-1,NA,NA,TRBJ1-1,TGCGCCAGCAGCTTGAGGGCGAACACTGAAGCTTTCTTT,CASSLRANTEAFF
TRBV28,TRBD1,NA,TRBJ1-1,TGTGCCAGCAGCGTGACAGGGTTGTGGACTGAAGCTTTCTTT,CASSVTGLWTEAFF
TRBV6-6,TRBD2,NA,TRBJ2-1,TGTGCCAGCAGTCCCGGGACTAGCGGCTCCAATGAGCAGTTCTTC,CASSPGTSGSNEQFF
TRBV19,NA,few,TRBJ2-3,TGTGCCAGTAGTCACCCGGGGGGCCGCACAGATACGCAGTATTTT,CASSHPGGRTDTQYF
TRBV7-9,NA,few,TRBJ2-3,TGTGCCAGCAGCTTAGGGTTTGCAGATACGCAGTATTTT,CASSLGFADTQYF
TRBV6-6,TRBD1,few,TRBJ1-1,TGTGCCAGCAGTTATCTACCGGGACAGCAGAACACTGAAGCTTTCTTT,CASSYLPGQQNTEAFF
TRBV7-2,NA,few,TRBJ2-3,TGTGCCAGCAGCTTCGGGGGCGGAGATACGCAGTATTTT,CASSFGGGDTQYF
TRBV7-2,TRBD1,NA,TRBJ1-4,TGTGCCAGCAGCTTAGCTTATACCGGGACAGGAGATGAAAAACTGTTTTTT,CASSLAYTGTGDEKLFF
TRBV5-1,NA,NA,TRBJ2-7,TGCGCCAGCAGCTTGGCTCTCAACGAATACGAGCAGTACTTC,CASSLALNEYEQYF
TRBV10-3,NA,few,TRBJ1-5,TGTGCCATCAGTGGAGGGGGGTTTCAGCCCCAGCATTTT,CAISGGGFQPQHF
TRBV5-1,NA,NA,TRBJ2-3,TGCGCCAGCAGCTTTGGTCACACAGATACGCAGTATTTT,CASSFGHTDTQYF
TRBV6-1,TRBD1,NA,TRBJ2-6,TGTGCCAACGGACAGGGTCGGGCGGCCAACGTCCTGACTTTC,CANGQGRAANVLTF
TRBV18,NA,few,TRBJ2-6,TGTGCCAGCTCACCCCAAACTCCTCTTTCCGCCAACGTCCTGACTTTC,CASSPQTPLSANVLTF
TRBV15,NA,once,TRBJ2-1,TGTGCCACCAGCAGTGAATCCGCGGGCCAACACAATGAGCAGTTCTTC,CATSSESAGQHNEQFF